This TCR beta chain was observed in a study of blood T cells in healthy people across ages. Notes on the study in general: Age advanced and TCR beta diversity per million T cells fell, roughly linearly.

Alongside a J-beta primer mix, a sample-barcoded 5' primer served in a second PCR lasting about 7 to 12 cycles. Each CDR3 protein is one row after TCRdb ran MiXCR on the 5' RACE reads. Of approximately 880,000 distinct CDR3 sequences listed, 40% to 60% are singletons. Comment on this clonotype: What it recognizes is unknown.

CDR1 is SQVTM and CDR2 is ANQGSEA in the germline V gene. V shed 5 bases, J shed 2 bases, and the junction held 3 bases outside the gene matches. The CDR3 totals 13 residues. The clonotype originates from a man aged 25 to 45 in good health. Sample: blood. The chain is built from TRBV29-1 and TRBJ2-7; 10 bases agree with TRBD1. DNA for the CDR3: TGCAGCGTTATCGGACAGGGGGCCTACGAGCAGTACTTC. Amino acid sequence: CSVIGQGAYEQYF.